This paragraph reports one T cell receptor (beta chain). What antigen it recognizes has not been identified. No base-level quality is on record; no much larger clone is a single base apart. TCRbeta CDR3 regions were amplified from genomic DNA by means of the immunoSEQ Assay, a bias-controlled multiplex PCR. Regarding the original processing steps: The number of nucleated cells in each sample was estimated from the amplification of reference gene primers within the assay. Sequence reads were collapsed and filtered to measure the absolute abundance of every unique TCRbeta CDR3 rearrangement. For each sample, productive Simpson clonality was calculated by taking the square root of Simpson's diversity index across productive rearrangements. This immuneACCESS table, as held by TCRdb, lists in-frame sequences with V and J called but not all clones. Of the missing ones, under half trace to an unresolved V gene in checked studies; the others have no known cause. For V, J and clone size, that table is used; D and trimming come from the DNA. For this sample there are over 70,000 clones; 70% to 90% appear just once. The ten largest make up over 9.5% of the sample.

This sample was included in a study of blood T cell repertoires in COVID-19 (dated by TCRdb to about 2020). As for the study more broadly: Collaborator samples came from the United States, Italy and Spain and covered acute and convalescent phases of COVID-19. The material from the prospective study consisted of cDNA or gDNA derived from T cells, B-cell-depleted T cells, or PBMCs. The dataset comprised deeply sampled blood TCRbeta repertoires from subjects exposed to, actively infected with, or recovered from COVID-19. A freely available public database, intended as a resource for researchers studying the immune response to SARS-CoV-2, is where the repertoires were released. The samples were drawn from the first 160 participants of the ongoing ImmuneRACE study and from roughly 1,300 subjects provided by 6 global collaborators. The sample metadata nearly always contained a de-identified subject ID, COVID-19 status, age in years and sex. Where available, HLA class I and class II types were obtained from metadata supplied by the sample provider rather than from assay-based typing. Broader findings and caveats from the paper: The quantity of clinical and demographic metadata differed by source and by participant and was supplied without curation.

In Seattle, one collaborating source enrolled patients while the infection was active and tracked those patients longitudinally over the course of disease. Whole blood was collected in K2EDTA tubes by collaborating institutions according to the institutions' own protocols. For TCRbeta analysis, collaborator samples were shipped as frozen whole blood, as isolated PBMCs, or as DNA extracted from either sample type. CDR3 length: 16 amino acids, cysteine to phenylalanine. The read is trimmed to its CDR3 DNA, 48 bases read in frame from base 1. The germline V end is reduced by 4 bases and the J end by 1 base; junction bases left unmatched: 3. The germline V gene encodes CDR1 SGHRS and CDR2 YFSETQ.

Sequenced material: peripheral blood. The sequence derives from a man in his sixties with COVID-19, enrolled during active disease. In this chain, TRBV5-1 is recombined with TRBJ2-6; 9 bases in the junction line up with TRBD1. The CDR3 amino acid sequence is: CASSAGQGSGANVLTF. The nucleotide sequence reads TGCGCCAGCAGCGCCGGACAGGGGTCTGGGGCCAACGTCCTGACTTTC.